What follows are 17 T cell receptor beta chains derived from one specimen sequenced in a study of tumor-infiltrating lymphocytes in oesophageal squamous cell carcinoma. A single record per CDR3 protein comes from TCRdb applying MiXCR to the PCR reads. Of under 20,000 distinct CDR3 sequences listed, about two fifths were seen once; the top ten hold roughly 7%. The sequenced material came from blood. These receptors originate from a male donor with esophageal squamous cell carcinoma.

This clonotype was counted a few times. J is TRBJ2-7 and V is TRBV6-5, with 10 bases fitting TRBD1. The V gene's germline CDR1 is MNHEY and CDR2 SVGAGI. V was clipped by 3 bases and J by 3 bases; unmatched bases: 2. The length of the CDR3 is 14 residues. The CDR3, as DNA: TGTGCCAGCAGTTATCGGGACAGGGGCTACGAGCAGTACTTC. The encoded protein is CASSYRDRGYEQYF.

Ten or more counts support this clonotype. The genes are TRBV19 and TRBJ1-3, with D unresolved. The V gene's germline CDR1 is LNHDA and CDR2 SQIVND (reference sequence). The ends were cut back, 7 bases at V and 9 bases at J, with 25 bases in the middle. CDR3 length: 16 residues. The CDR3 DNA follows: TGTGCCAGTATCTCCCGGTCTCGTCCGCCCCATGGCACCATATATTTT. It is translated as CASISRSRPPHGTIYF.

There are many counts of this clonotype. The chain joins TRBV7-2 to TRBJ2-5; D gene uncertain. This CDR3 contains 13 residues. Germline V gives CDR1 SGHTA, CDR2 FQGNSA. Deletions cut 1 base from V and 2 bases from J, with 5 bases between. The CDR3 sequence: CASSLVLQETQYF. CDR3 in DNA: TGTGCCAGCAGCTTAGTCTTACAAGAGACCCAGTACTTC.

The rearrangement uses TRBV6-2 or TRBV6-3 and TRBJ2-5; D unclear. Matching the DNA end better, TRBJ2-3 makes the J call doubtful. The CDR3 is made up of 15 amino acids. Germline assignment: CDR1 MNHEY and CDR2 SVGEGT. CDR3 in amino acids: CASSTLTGYTDTQYF. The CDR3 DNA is TGTGCCAGCAGTACCCTGACCGGTTACACAGATACGCAGTATTTT.

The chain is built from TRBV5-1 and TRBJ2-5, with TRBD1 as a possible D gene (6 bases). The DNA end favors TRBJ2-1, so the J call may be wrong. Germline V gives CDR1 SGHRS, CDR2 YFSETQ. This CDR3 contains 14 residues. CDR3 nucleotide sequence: TGCGCCAGCAGCTTGGGCGCAGGGGTGGATGAGCAGTTCTTC. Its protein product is CASSLGAGVDEQFF.

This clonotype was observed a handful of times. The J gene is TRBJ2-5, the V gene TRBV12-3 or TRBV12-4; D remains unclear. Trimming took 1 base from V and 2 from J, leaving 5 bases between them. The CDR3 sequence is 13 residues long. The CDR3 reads CASSLGLQETQYF. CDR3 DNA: TGTGCCAGCAGTTTAGGACTTCAAGAGACCCAGTACTTC.

The CDR3 DNA reads as TGTGCCTGGAGTGCAAACAGGGCGCGGGAGCAGTACTTC. Its translation: CAWSANRAREQYF. The chain combines TRBV30 with TRBJ2-1; D possibly corresponds to TRBD1 (6 bases). The end of the DNA is better explained by TRBJ2-7, so the J call may be wrong. Germline CDR1 GTSNPN, CDR2 SVGIG (reference sequence). The CDR3 runs to 13 residues.

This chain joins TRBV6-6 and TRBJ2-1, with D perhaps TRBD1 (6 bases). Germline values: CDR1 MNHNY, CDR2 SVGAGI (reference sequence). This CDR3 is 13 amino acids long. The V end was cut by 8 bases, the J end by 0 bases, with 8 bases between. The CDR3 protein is CASRDNSYNEQFF. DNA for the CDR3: TGTGCCAGCCGGGACAACTCCTACAATGAGCAGTTCTTC.

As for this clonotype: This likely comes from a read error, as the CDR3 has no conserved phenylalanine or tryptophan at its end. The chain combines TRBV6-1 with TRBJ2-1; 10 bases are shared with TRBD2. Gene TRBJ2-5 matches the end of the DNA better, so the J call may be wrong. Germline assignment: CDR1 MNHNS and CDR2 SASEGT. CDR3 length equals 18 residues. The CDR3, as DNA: TGTGCCAGCAGTGAATGGCCTAGCGGGAGCGGGATCCAAGAGACCCAGTACTTA. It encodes CASSEWPSGSGIQETQYL.

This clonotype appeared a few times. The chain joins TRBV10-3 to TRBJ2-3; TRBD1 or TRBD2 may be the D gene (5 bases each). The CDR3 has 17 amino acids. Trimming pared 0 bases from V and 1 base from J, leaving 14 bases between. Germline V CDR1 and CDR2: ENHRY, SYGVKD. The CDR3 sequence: CAISESISVGGTDTQYF. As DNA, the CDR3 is TGTGCCATCAGTGAGTCGATCAGCGTGGGGGGCACAGATACGCAGTATTTT.

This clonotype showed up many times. For the CDR3, the DNA is TGTGCCAGCAGTGAATTGCCAGGGAGCTCCTACGAGCAGTACTTC. This encodes CASSELPGSSYEQYF. This sequence joins TRBV6-1 and TRBJ2-7, with D possibly called TRBD1 or TRBD2 (5 bases each). The CDR3 extends over 15 amino acids. V was trimmed by 2 bases and J by 0 bases, leaving 11 bases between them. Looked up from germline, CDR1 is MNHNS and CDR2 is SASEGT.

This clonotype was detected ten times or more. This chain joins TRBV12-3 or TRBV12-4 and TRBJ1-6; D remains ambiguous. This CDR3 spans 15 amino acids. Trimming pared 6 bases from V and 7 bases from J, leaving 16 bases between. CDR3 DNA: TGTGCCAGCAGACAGCTCCTAACTGGGAATTCACCCCTCCACTTT. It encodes CASRQLLTGNSPLHF.

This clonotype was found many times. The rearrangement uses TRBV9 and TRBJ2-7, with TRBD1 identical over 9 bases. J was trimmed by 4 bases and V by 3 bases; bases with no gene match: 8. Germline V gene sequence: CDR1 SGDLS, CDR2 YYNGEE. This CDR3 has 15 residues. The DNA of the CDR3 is TGTGCCAGCAGCGCCAGGGGGACAGGGAGTTACGAGCAGTACTTC. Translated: CASSARGTGSYEQYF. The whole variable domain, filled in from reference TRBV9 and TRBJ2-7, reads DSGVTQTPKHLITATGQRVTLRCSPRSGDLSVYWYQQSLDQGLQFLIQYYNGEERAKGNILERFSAQQFPDLHSELNLSSLELGDSALYFCASSARGTGSYEQYFGPGTRLTVT.

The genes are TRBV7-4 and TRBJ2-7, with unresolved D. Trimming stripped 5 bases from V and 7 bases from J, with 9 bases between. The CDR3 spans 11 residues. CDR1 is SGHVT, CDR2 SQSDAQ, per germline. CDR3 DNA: TGTGCCAGCAGCCATAGCAATGAGCAGTACTTC. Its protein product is CASSHSNEQYF.

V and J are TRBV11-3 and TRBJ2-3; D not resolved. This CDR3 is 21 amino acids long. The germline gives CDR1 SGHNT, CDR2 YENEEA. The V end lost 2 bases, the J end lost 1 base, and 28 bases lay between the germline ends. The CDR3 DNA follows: TGTGCCAGCAGCTTATGGTCGTTGGAGCACTTTTTTTTTCAGCGCACAGATACGCAGTATTTT. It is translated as CASSLWSLEHFFFQRTDTQYF.

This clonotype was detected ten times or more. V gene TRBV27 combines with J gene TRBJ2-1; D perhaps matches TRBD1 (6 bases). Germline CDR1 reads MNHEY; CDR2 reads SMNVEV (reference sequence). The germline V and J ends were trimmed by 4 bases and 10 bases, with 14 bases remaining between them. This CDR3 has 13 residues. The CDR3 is CASSSQGWREQFF. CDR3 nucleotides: TGTGCCAGCAGTTCGCAGGGGTGGCGGGAGCAGTTCTTC.

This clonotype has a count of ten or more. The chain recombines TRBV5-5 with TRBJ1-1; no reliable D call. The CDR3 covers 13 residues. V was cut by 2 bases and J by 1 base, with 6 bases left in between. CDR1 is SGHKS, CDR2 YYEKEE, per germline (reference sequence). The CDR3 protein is CASSFGENTEAFF. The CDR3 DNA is TGTGCCAGCAGCTTTGGTGAGAACACTGAAGCTTTCTTT.